The clone carrying this T cell receptor (beta chain) came up many times. What it binds is unknown. This sample is drawn from a study of prognosis after radiotherapy for stage I lung cancer. The V end lost 1 base, the J end lost 5 bases, and 18 bases lay between the germline ends. Germline-derived CDR1 and CDR2 are SGHTA and FQGNSA. The CDR3 sequence is 16 residues long. Overall study results and limits: The study found lower Shannon entropy after stereotactic body radiation therapy in patients who developed distant metastases. Reportedly, TRBV and TRBJ gene usage varied with metastasis presence.

The authors amplified TCR beta CDR3 from genomic DNA using two-round multiplex PCR. First-round PCR, the initial amplification, used primers specific to each TRBV and TRBJ gene. Each CDR3 protein is one row after TCRdb ran MiXCR on the multiplex PCR reads. The sample has about 14,000 distinct CDR3 sequences; roughly 31% are singletons. The sequenced sample was PBMCs, obtained before or after stereotactic body radiation therapy (not recorded which). J is TRBJ2-7 and V is TRBV7-2, with a possible D match to TRBD2 (6 bases). The TCR was taken from a donor aged 50 or older with non-small cell lung cancer. The CDR3 spells CASSLVRAAGANEQYF. CDR3 DNA sequence: TGTGCCAGCAGCTTAGTTCGGGCAGCGGGTGCTAACGAGCAGTACTTC.